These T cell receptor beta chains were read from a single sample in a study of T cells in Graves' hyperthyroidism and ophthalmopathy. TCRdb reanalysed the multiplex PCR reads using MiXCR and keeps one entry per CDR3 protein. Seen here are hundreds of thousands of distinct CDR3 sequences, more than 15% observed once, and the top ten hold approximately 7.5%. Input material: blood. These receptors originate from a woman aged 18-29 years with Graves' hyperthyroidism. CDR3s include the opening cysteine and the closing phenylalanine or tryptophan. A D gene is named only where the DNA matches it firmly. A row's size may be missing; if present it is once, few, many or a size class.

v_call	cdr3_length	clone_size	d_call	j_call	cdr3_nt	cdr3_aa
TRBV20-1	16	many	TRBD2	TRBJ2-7	TGCAGTGCTAGAGGATTCGGCGGGGGTCACTCCTACGAGCAGTACTTC	CSARGFGGGHSYEQYF
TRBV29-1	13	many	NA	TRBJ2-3	TGCAGCGTTGCCGGGACTTTGGAAGATACGCAGTATTTT	CSVAGTLEDTQYF
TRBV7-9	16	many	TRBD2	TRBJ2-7	TGTGCCAGCAGCCGTACAGTGACTAGCTTCGAGAGGGAGCAGTACTTC	CASSRTVTSFEREQYF
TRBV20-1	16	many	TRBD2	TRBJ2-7	TGCAGTGCTAGTGGGGAGGGAATGCGGGACCCCTACGAGCAGTACTTC	CSASGEGMRDPYEQYF
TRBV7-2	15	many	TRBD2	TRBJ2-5	TGTGCCAGCAGCTTTGCGGGGGGGCGGTACGAGACCCAGTACTTC	CASSFAGGRYETQYF
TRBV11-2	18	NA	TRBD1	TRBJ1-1	TGTGCCAGCAGCCCCTGGACAGGGGGCTATCTCATGAACACTGAAGCTTTCTTT	CASSPWTGGYLMNTEAFF
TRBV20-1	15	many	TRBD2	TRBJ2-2	TGCAGTGCTAGAGTGCGGGGGGGCTCCGGCGGGGAGCTGTTTTTT	CSARVRGGSGGELFF
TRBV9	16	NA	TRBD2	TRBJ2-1	TGTGCCAGCAGCCACAACGGGGGGGGGGCCTACAATGAGCAGTTCTTC	CASSHNGGGAYNEQFF
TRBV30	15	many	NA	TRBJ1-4	TGTGCCTGGAGTGACCTGTACCCAAACGTAGAAAAACTGTTTTTT	CAWSDLYPNVEKLFF
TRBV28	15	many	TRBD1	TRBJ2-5	TGTGCCAGCAGTCACACGGGACAGCTCCAAGAGACCCAGTACTTC	CASSHTGQLQETQYF
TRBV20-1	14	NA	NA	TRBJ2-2	TGCAGTGCTAGGGGACTCCTGAACACCGGGGAGCTGTTTTTT	CSARGLLNTGELFF
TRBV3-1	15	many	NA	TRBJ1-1	TGTGCCAGCAGCCCTTTAAATAGCGGGGGCACTGAAGCTTTCTTT	CASSPLNSGGTEAFF
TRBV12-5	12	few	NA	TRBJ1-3	TGTGCTAGTGCCCACTCTGGAAACACCATATATTTT	CASAHSGNTIYF
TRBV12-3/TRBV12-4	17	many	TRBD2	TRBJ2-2	TGTGCCAGCAGTTTAGGCGGGAGGGGTTGGGACACCGGGGAGCTGTTTTTT	CASSLGGRGWDTGELFF
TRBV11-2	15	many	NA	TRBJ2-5	TGTGCCAGCAGCTTATACCGGGACATCCAAGAGACCCAGTACTTC	CASSLYRDIQETQYF
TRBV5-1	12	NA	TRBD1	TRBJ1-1	TGCGCCAGCAGCTTGGGACAGGGTGAAGCTTTCTTT	CASSLGQGEAFF
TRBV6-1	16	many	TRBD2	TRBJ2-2	TGTGCCAGCAGCCCGTACCGGGGGGGGCGCACCGGGGAGCTGTTTTTT	CASSPYRGGRTGELFF
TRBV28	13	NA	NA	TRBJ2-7	TGTGCCAGCAGGAACATGGACAGCTACGAGCAGTACTTC	CASRNMDSYEQYF
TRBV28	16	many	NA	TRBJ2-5	TGTGCCAGCAGTGACCGCAAAGGGACAAGACAAGAGACCCAGTACTTC	CASSDRKGTRQETQYF
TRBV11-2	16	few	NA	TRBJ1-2	TGTGCCAGCAGCTTAAAGAGAACAGCTTCTACCTATGGCTACACCTTC	CASSLKRTASTYGYTF
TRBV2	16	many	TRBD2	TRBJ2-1	TGTGCCAGCGTTCCCCAATGGGGCGGGAGAAGCAATGAGCAGTTCTTC	CASVPQWGGRSNEQFF
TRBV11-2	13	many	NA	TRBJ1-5	TGTGCCAGCAGCCGAGACAGGAATCAGCCCCAGCATTTT	CASSRDRNQPQHF
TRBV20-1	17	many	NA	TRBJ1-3	TGCAGTGCTAGAGATCCGGGGTCCTTCTTCTCTGGAAACACCATATATTTT	CSARDPGSFFSGNTIYF
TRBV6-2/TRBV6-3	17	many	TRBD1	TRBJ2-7	TGTGCCAGCAGTTTTCTTCCCGGGACAGGGGGCACCTACGAGCAGTACTTC	CASSFLPGTGGTYEQYF
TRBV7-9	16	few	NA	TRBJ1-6	TGTGCCAGCAGCTTAGATCTAAGGACAGCTAATTCACCCCTCCACTTT	CASSLDLRTANSPLHF
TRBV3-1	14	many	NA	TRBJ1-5	TGTGCCAGCAGCCCTGGGCCTAGCAATCAGCCCCAGCATTTT	CASSPGPSNQPQHF
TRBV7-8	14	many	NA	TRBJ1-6	TGTGCCAGCAGCTTAGATAGAGGGGCATCACCCCTCCACTTT	CASSLDRGASPLHF
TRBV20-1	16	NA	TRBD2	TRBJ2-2	TGCAGTGCTCGGGCTAGCGGGAGGTCGAACACCGGGGAGCTGTTTTTT	CSARASGRSNTGELFF
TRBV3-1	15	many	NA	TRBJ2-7	TGTGCCAGCAGCCAAGATTTGACTACCTCCTACGAGCAGTACTTC	CASSQDLTTSYEQYF
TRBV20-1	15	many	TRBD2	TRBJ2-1	TGCAGTGCTCCACGACTAGCGGGAGCCTACAATGAGCAGTTCTTC	CSAPRLAGAYNEQFF
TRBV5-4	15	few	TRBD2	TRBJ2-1	TGTGCCAGCAGCCCCGCGACTAGCGGATGGGGTGAGCAGTTCTTC	CASSPATSGWGEQFF
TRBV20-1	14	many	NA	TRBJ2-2	TGCAGTGCTAGAGACCCAAAGGTGACCGGGGAGCTGTTTTTT	CSARDPKVTGELFF
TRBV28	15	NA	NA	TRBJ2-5	TGTGCCAGCAGTTCACCTCGGGAAGGCCAAGAGACCCAGTACTTC	CASSSPREGQETQYF
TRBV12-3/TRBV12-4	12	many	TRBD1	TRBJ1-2	TGTGCCAGCGGGCGACAGGGTGCTGGCTACACCTTC	CASGRQGAGYTF
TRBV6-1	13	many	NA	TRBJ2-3	TGTGCCAGCAGTGACGGAAGCACAGATACGCAGTATTTT	CASSDGSTDTQYF
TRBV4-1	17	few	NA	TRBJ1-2	TGCGCCAGCAGCCAAGAGTCGGGCAGGCCTACTAACTATGGCTACACCTTC	CASSQESGRPTNYGYTF
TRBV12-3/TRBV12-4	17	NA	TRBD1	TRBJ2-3	TGTGCCAGCAGTTACCAGCTCGGGGACAGCCACACAGATACGCAGTATTTT	CASSYQLGDSHTDTQYF
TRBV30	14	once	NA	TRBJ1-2	TGTGCCTGGAGTGTACGGACAGCTTTAAAAGGCTACACCTTC	CAWSVRTALKGYTF